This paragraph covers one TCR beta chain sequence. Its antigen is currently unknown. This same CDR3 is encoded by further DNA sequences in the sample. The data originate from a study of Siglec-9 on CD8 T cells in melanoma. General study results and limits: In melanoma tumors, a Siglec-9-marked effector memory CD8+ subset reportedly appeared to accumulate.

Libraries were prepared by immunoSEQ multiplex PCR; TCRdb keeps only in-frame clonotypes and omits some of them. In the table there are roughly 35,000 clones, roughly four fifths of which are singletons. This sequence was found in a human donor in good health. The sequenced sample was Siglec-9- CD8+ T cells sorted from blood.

CDR3 nucleotide sequence: TGCGCCAGCAGCCAAGTGACAGGGTTAAACACTGAAGCTTTCTTT. Translation gives CASSQVTGLNTEAFF. The chain is built from TRBV4-1 and TRBJ1-1; 7 bases are a match to TRBD1. Germline CDR1 reads MGHRA; CDR2 reads YSYEKL. V lost 1 base to trimming and J lost 2 bases; unmatched junction nucleotides: 4. This CDR3 region has 15 residues.